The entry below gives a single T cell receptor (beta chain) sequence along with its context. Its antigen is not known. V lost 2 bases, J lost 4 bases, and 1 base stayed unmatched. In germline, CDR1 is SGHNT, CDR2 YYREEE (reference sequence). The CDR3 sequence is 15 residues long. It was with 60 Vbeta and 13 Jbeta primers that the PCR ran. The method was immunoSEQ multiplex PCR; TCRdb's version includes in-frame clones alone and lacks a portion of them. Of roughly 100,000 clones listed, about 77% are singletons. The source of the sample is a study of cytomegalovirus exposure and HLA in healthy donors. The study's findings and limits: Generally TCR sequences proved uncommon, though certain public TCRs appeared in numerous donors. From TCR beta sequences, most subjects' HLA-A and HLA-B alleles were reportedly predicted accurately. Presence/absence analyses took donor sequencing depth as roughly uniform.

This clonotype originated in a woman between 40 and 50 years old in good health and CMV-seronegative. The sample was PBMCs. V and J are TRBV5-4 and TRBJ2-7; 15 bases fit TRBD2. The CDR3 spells CASSFGTSGGYEQYF. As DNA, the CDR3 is TGTGCCAGCAGCTTCGGGACTAGCGGGGGGTACGAGCAGTACTTC.